Here is one T cell receptor (beta chain) with its context. No antigen is known for it. There are no base qualities to consult, and no much larger clone falls within one base. This specimen comes from a study of post-analysis software for immune sequencing data (dated by TCRdb to between 2014 and 2017). Concerning the study at large: Disease courses on record covered relapsing-remitting, secondary progressive and progressive-relapsing multiple sclerosis, though some patients had no subtype annotation. The patient repertoires were compared against around 11 previously published healthy control repertoires obtained from donors aged roughly 6 to 25 years. A subset of samples was prepared in parallel using single-end sample barcoding, then pooled and co-amplified after Illumina adapter ligation.

The library was produced with PCR. TCRdb names Illumina HiSeq 2500 as the instrument used. Unique molecular identifiers were incorporated into TCR beta cDNA libraries to reduce PCR and sequencing biases. Some 500,000 cDNA molecules were obtained for every 1 to 10 million input T cells, so each molecule roughly corresponded to one T cell. Patient libraries were prepared and sequenced with the same protocol used for the earlier healthy control dataset. Samples belonging to the same batch were prepared together, multiplexed and sequenced on a shared HiSeq lane. On the study's bioinformatics: MIGEC was used to process the raw barcoded reads, and molecular identifier groups with only a single read were discarded before consensus assembly and CDR3 extraction. Clonotype tables were post-analysed with VDJtools, normalizing diversity by down-sampling all datasets to the smallest sample size. In repertoire overlap clustering, CDR3 amino acid sequences, but not nucleotide sequences, were matched to correct batch-related cross-sample contamination. The raw public reads went through TCRdb reprocessing: fastp at Q25, MiXCR clone calling, in-frame beta chains kept. Identical CDR3 protein sequences are pooled into one entry, listed with their most common genes and DNA. The V and J calls were not made by the authors but by TCRdb's processing. Counted in this sample were roughly 800,000 distinct CDR3 sequences; under 70% of them appeared once. 4.6% of the sample rests with the top ten.

To demonstrate the VDJtools post-analysis software, the study profiled TCR beta repertoires from the peripheral blood of 13 young patients with multiple sclerosis. Multiple sclerosis patients were children and adolescents aged about 6 to 17 years. From cysteine to phenylalanine, the CDR3 is 15 amino acids long. The kept DNA is CDR3 alone, 45 bases in frame from the first base. CDR1 is given as SGHRS and CDR2 as YFSETQ, both from the germline V gene. Trimming removed 3 bases from V and 8 bases from J; the gene matches leave 11 bases unexplained. Overall results and qualifications from the work: Four or five TRBV segments, including TRBV5-6, TRBV5-1 and TRBV20-1, were significantly more frequent in patients than controls. The control group was slightly older than the multiple sclerosis patient group. Strong co-clustering of samples prepared in the same batch was shown by direct clustering with F measure, prompting a batch-effect correction. Multiple sclerosis patients had significantly lower normalized Chao1 diversity than controls, a result that suggests substantial peripheral T-cell clonal expansion.

Sequenced sample: blood. The chain links TRBV5-1 with TRBJ2-3, and TRBD2 aligns with 8 junction nucleotides. This clonotype was sampled from a girl aged 5-17 years with multiple sclerosis. The bases read TGCGCCAGCAGCTCCTCCACGGGGGGGCAGGGTACGCAGTATTTT. It translates to CASSSSTGGQGTQYF.